These 23 T cell receptor beta chains originate from one sample sequenced in a study of blood T cells in healthy people across ages. A second PCR, run for about 6 to 11 cycles, used a sample-barcoded 5' primer plus a J-beta primer mix. TCRdb re-derived calls from the 5' RACE reads in MiXCR, one entry per CDR3 protein. The data hold hundreds of thousands of distinct CDR3 sequences, with around 49% observed a single time. The sample was blood. These receptors all stem from a man in his thirties or forties in good health.

Comments on this clonotype: Relative to the germline gene, one junction end is altered; a read error may explain this. The chain is built from TRBV7-2 and TRBJ2-3, with 8 bases identical to TRBD1. Germline V CDR1 and CDR2: SGHTA, FQGNSA. This CDR3 is 15 amino acids long. CDR3 region: CASSLRQGNTGTQYF. CDR3 DNA sequence: TGTGCCAGCAGCCTCCGACAGGGGAACACAGGTACGCAGTATTTT. Based on the CDR3 plus reference TRBV7-2 and TRBJ2-3, the full variable domain is GAGVSQSPSNKVTEKGKDVELRCDPISGHTALYWYRQSLGQGLEFLIYFQGNSAPDKSGLPSDRFSAERTGGSVSTLTIQRTQQEDSAVYLCASSLRQGNTGTQYFGPGTRLTVL.

The V and J genes are TRBV29-1 and TRBJ1-1, with a tentative D call TRBD1 (6 bases). In germline, CDR1 is SQVTM, CDR2 ANQGSEA. The CDR3 runs 13 residues. V lost 6 bases, J lost 0 bases, and 11 bases lay in between. CDR3 sequence reads: CSVRGQMNTEAFF. In DNA form, the CDR3 reads TGCAGCGTACGTGGACAGATGAACACTGAAGCTTTCTTT.

This clonotype was counted many times. The CDR3 here is CASSYSSVGGSKDTQYF. The CDR3 nucleotides are TGTGCCAGCAGTTACTCGTCTGTCGGGGGGTCCAAAGATACGCAGTATTTT. The genes are TRBV6-2 or TRBV6-3 and TRBJ2-3; 7 bases align to TRBD2. There are 17 residues in the CDR3. The J segment lost 5 bases and the V segment lost 0 bases, leaving 11 bases of the junction unmatched. CDR1 and CDR2 from the germline V gene are MNHEY and SVGEGT.

This clonotype has only one observation. The V and J genes are TRBV5-1 and TRBJ2-5; TRBD1 agrees at 11 bases. In germline, CDR1 is SGHRS, CDR2 YFSETQ. After removal of 4 bases from V and 11 bases from J, the junction contained 4 bases not matched to a gene. The CDR3 covers 12 residues. CDR3 residues: CASSVGQGEQYF. Here the CDR3 DNA reads TGCGCCAGCAGCGTGGGACAGGGGGAGCAGTACTTC.

This clonotype has only a few counts. This chain uses TRBV6-5 with TRBJ1-2, with D possibly TRBD1 on 6 matching bases. Per the germline V gene, CDR1 is MNHEY and CDR2 is SVGAGI. The V and J ends lost 7 bases and 6 bases respectively, with 21 bases between them. The CDR3 covers 15 residues. The CDR3 is CASTTGTTSGDGYTF. DNA for the CDR3: TGTGCCAGCACTACAGGGACAACATCAGGAGATGGCTACACCTTC.

The gene calls are TRBV4-3 and TRBJ2-4, with 8 bases matching TRBD2. Germline CDR1 is LGHNA and CDR2 is YSLEER. J was trimmed by 7 bases and V by 4 bases; bases with no gene match: 3. The CDR3 is 13 residues long. The DNA of the CDR3 is TGCGCCAGCAGCCCTAGCGGGCTGAACATTCAGTACTTC. It specifies CASSPSGLNIQYF.

The chain links TRBV28 to TRBJ2-7; D is uncertain. The J call may be wrong; the DNA end is better matched by TRBJ2-5. This CDR3 is 14 amino acids long. The V gene's germline CDR1 is MDHEN and CDR2 SYDVKM. The CDR3 is CASRLSFQSETQYF. The DNA of the CDR3 is TGTGCCAGCAGACTATCCTTCCAATCGGAGACCCAGTACTTC.

This chain uses TRBV5-1 with TRBJ2-3; 8 bases match TRBD2. Germline CDR1 SGHRS, CDR2 YFSETQ. This CDR3 is built from 15 residues. V lost 0 bases, J lost 4 bases, and 4 bases stayed unmatched. CDR3 residues: CASSLVSGAADTQYF. The CDR3 DNA follows: TGCGCCAGCAGCTTGGTTAGCGGGGCCGCAGATACGCAGTATTTT.

The genes are TRBV3-1 and TRBJ2-5; D remains ambiguous. This CDR3 has 14 residues. Germline-derived CDR1 and CDR2 are LGHDT and YNNKEL (reference sequence). Trimming took off 1 base at V and 5 bases at J, with 11 bases between the two ends. The CDR3 sequence: CASSQGGPEETQYF. CDR3 sequence (DNA): TGTGCCAGCAGCCAAGGAGGTCCTGAGGAGACCCAGTACTTC.

The chain has TRBV28 and TRBJ1-6; no clear D gene. This CDR3 contains 10 residues. Trimming stripped 10 bases from V and 11 bases from J, with 9 bases between. Germline V gene lookup returns CDR1 MDHEN and CDR2 SYDVKM. The CDR3 nucleotides are TGTGCCACCCGGGATCCACCCCTCCACTTT. Amino acid sequence: CATRDPPLHF.

The chain has TRBV7-2 and TRBJ1-4; no definite D call. The germline gives CDR1 SGHTA, CDR2 FQGNSA. The germline V and J ends were trimmed by 5 bases and 7 bases, with 14 bases remaining between them. This CDR3 is built from 14 residues. The CDR3 is CASSPGRPPEKLFF. CDR3 DNA: TGTGCCAGCAGCCCGGGGAGGCCCCCTGAAAAACTGTTTTTT. Full variable domain (outside the CDR3, taken from reference TRBV7-2 and TRBJ1-4): GAGVSQSPSNKVTEKGKDVELRCDPISGHTALYWYRQSLGQGLEFLIYFQGNSAPDKSGLPSDRFSAERTGGSVSTLTIQRTQQEDSAVYLCASSPGRPPEKLFFGSGTQLSVL.

The chain couples TRBV5-1 to TRBJ2-3, with 10 nucleotides matching TRBD1. The CDR3 totals 17 residues. CDR1 SGHRS and CDR2 YFSETQ come from the germline V gene. V gave up 3 bases and J gave up 4 bases; unmatched junction bases: 11. This CDR3 reads CASSSNPGQGYSDTQYF. DNA of the CDR3: TGCGCCAGCAGCTCAAATCCGGGACAGGGGTATTCAGATACGCAGTATTTT. The whole variable domain, remainder taken from reference TRBV5-1 and TRBJ2-3, is KAGVTQTPRYLIKTRGQQVTLSCSPISGHRSVSWYQQTPGQGLQFLFEYFSETQRNKGNFPGRFSGRQFSNSRSEMNVSTLELGDSALYLCASSSNPGQGYSDTQYFGPGTRLTVL.

The chain uses TRBV28 and TRBJ2-4; no clear D gene. The end of the DNA is better explained by TRBJ2-7, so the J call may be wrong. This CDR3 is 15 amino acids long. CDR1 MDHEN and CDR2 SYDVKM come from the germline V gene. CDR3 DNA: TGTGCCAGCAGTGACCCGACCACCATGGGCTACGAGCAGTACTTC. This sequence encodes CASSDPTTMGYEQYF.

This chain uses TRBV29-1 with TRBJ2-7; D gene unclear. The CDR3 has 12 amino acids. The V gene's germline CDR1 is SQVTM and CDR2 ANQGSEA. Trimming shortened V by 1 base and J by 7 bases, and 11 bases separated the two germline ends. The CDR3 reads CSVEGLSSEQYF. In DNA form, the CDR3 reads TGCAGCGTTGAAGGGTTATCGTCGGAGCAGTACTTC.

This clonotype turned up a few times. The chain employs TRBV10-3 and TRBJ2-1; unclear D gene. The CDR3 contains 11 residues. The germline V and J ends were trimmed by 4 bases and 6 bases, with 4 bases remaining between them. Germline V lookup: CDR1 ENHRY, CDR2 SYGVKD. CDR3 sequence (DNA): TGTGCCATCAGTGGAACCAATGAGCAGTTCTTC. Its translation: CAISGTNEQFF.

V and J are TRBV6-2 or TRBV6-3 and TRBJ2-2; the D is unclear. Germline CDR1 MNHEY, CDR2 SVGEGT. Trimming shortened V by 8 bases and J by 0 bases, and 7 bases separated the two germline ends. The CDR3 loop spans 13 amino acids. This chain's CDR3 is CASGLSNTGELFF. The CDR3 DNA is TGTGCCAGCGGGTTGTCGAACACCGGGGAGCTGTTTTTT.

The chain joins TRBV21-1 to TRBJ1-1; no check of the table's D call, TRBD1, against the DNA was made. TRBV21-1 is a listed pseudogene. This CDR3 has 10 residues. In DNA, the CDR3 is TGTGCCAGCCCCCGGACTGAAGCTTTCTTT. Translated: CASPRTEAFF.

The rearrangement links TRBV2 to TRBJ1-1; 7 nucleotides line up with TRBD1. The CDR3 consists of 15 residues. Germline V gene lookup returns CDR1 SNHLY and CDR2 FYNNEI. J was trimmed by 0 bases and V by 9 bases; bases with no gene match: 10. CDR3 DNA sequence: TGTGCCAGGGGGAGAGGGGGCTCTGTGAACACTGAAGCTTTCTTT. Encoded protein: CARGRGGSVNTEAFF. Full variable domain (outside the CDR3, taken from reference TRBV2 and TRBJ1-1): EPEVTQTPSHQVTQMGQEVILRCVPISNHLYFYWYRQILGQKVEFLVSFYNNEISEKSEIFDDQFSVERPDGSNFTLKIRSTKLEDSAMYFCARGRGGSVNTEAFFGQGTRLTVV.

The gene calls are TRBV29-1 and TRBJ2-6; D gene ambiguous. V lost 6 bases and J lost 2, with 8 bases in between. Per germline, CDR1 SQVTM and CDR2 ANQGSEA. The CDR3 consists of 13 residues. CDR3 amino acids: CSVRMAGANVLTF. The CDR3, as DNA: TGCAGCGTGCGAATGGCTGGGGCCAACGTCCTGACTTTC.

This clonotype was counted only a few times. The rearrangement links TRBV14 to TRBJ2-5; a weak D match, TRBD1 (6 bases). The CDR3 is 18 amino acids. Trimming took off 1 base at V and 1 base at J, with 19 bases between the two ends. CDR1 SGHDN and CDR2 FVKESK come from the germline V gene. CDR3 nucleotides: TGTGCCAGCAGCCAAGTGGGGACAATTAAAGTGGTCCAAGAGACCCAGTACTTC. Its protein product is CASSQVGTIKVVQETQYF.

In its sample, this clonotype was seen a few times. The rearrangement links TRBV5-6 to TRBJ1-6; D is possibly TRBD1 (6 bases). There are 17 residues in the CDR3. V lost 4 bases, J lost 0 bases, and 14 bases lay in between. The germline V gene encodes CDR1 SGHDT and CDR2 YYEEEE. The CDR3 spells CASSQGHGSSYNSPLHF. The DNA for the CDR3 is TGTGCCAGCAGCCAGGGACATGGGAGCTCCTATAATTCACCCCTCCACTTT.

The genes are TRBV27 and TRBJ2-7, with 7 bases aligning to TRBD1. In germline, CDR1 is MNHEY, CDR2 SMNVEV (reference sequence). The CDR3 is 14 amino acids. Trimming cost V 5 bases and J 6 bases; bases outside gene matches: 10. In DNA, the CDR3 is TGTGCCAGCAGTCCCCAGACAGGGTCTGGCGAGCAGTACTTC. This gives the protein CASSPQTGSGEQYF.

The V call is TRBV12-3 or TRBV12-4, the J call TRBJ2-5, with 10 positions matching TRBD2. The ends lost 2 bases at V and 2 bases at J; junction bases unmatched: 11. The CDR3 extends over 18 amino acids. CDR3 DNA sequence: TGTGCCAGCAGTTTACGCCGTCTAGCGGGGGTCAATCAAGAGACCCAGTACTTC. As protein: CASSLRRLAGVNQETQYF.